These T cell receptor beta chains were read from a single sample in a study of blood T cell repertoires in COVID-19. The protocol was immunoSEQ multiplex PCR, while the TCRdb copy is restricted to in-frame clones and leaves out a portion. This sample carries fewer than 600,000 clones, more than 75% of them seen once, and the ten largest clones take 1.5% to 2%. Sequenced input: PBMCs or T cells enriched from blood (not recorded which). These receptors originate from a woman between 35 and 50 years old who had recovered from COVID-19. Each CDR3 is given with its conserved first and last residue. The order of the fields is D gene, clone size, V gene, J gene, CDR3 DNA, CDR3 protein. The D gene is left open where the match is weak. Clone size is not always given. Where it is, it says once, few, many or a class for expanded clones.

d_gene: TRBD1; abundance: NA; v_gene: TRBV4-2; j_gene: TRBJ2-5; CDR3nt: TGTGCCAGCAGCCAGGACAGGGCCGAGACCCAGTACTTC; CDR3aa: CASSQDRAETQYF
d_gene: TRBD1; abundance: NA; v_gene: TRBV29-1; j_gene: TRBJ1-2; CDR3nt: TGCAGCGTTGAAGGGGGACAGACCTCCTACACCTTC; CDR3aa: CSVEGGQTSYTF
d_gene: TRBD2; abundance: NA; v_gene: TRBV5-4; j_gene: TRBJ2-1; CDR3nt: TGTGCCAGCACCAGGACTAGTGCCTACAATGAGCAGTTCTTC; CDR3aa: CASTRTSAYNEQFF
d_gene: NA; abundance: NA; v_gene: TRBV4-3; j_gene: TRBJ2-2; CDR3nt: TGCGCCAGCAGCCAAGACGCCCAGGCCTGGAACACCGGGGAGCTGTTTTTT; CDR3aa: CASSQDAQAWNTGELFF
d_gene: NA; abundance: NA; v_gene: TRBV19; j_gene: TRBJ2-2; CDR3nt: TGTGCCAGTAGCCTGAGGCCCGGGGAGCTGTTTTTT; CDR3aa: CASSLRPGELFF
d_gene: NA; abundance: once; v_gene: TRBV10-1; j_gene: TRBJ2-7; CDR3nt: TGCGCCAGCAGCTCCCGGGGGGCAGGGGATACGAGCGAGCAGTACTTC; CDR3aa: CASSSRGAGDTSEQYF
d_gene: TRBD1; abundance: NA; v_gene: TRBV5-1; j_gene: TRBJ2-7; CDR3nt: TGCGCCAGCAGCCCCCGGACAGGGTGGAACGAGCAGTACTTC; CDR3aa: CASSPRTGWNEQYF
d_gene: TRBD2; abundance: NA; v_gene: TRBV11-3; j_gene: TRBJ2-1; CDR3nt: TGTGCCAGCAGCAACCATGGCGGGAGGAAAAGGTACAATGAGCAGTTCTTC; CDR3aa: CASSNHGGRKRYNEQFF
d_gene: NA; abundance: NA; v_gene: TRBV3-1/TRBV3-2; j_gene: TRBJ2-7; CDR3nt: TGTGCCAGCAGCCTCCCCGGCGGGTCGGGTGGCGAGCAGTACTTC; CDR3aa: CASSLPGGSGGEQYF
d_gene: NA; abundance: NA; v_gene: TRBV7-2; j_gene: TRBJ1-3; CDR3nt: TGTGCCAGCAGCCCAAGACAGGCTGGCGGAAACACCATATATTTT; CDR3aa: CASSPRQAGGNTIYF
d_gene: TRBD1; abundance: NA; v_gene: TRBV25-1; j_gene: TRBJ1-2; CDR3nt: TGTGCCAGCAGTGTCCCAGGGGGCAGCTATGGCTACACCTTC; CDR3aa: CASSVPGGSYGYTF
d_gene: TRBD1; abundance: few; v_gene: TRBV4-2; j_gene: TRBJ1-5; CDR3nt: TGTGCCAGCAGCCAAGGTATTAGGACAGGGGGCGTTCAGCCCCAGCATTTT; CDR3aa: CASSQGIRTGGVQPQHF
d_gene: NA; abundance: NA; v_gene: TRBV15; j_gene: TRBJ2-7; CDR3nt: TGTGCCACCAGCAGAGGCGGAGGGAAGCCCTACGAGCAGTACTTC; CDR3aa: CATSRGGGKPYEQYF
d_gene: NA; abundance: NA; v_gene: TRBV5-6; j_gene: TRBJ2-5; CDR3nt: TGTGCCAGCAGCTTGGACAGGGAGACCCTCGGGCAGACCCAGTACTTC; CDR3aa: CASSLDRETLGQTQYF
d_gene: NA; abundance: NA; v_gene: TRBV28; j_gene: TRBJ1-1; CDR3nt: TGTGCCAGCAGCTCTCCGACAGGAGTAGGCACTGAAGCTTTCTTT; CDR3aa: CASSSPTGVGTEAFF
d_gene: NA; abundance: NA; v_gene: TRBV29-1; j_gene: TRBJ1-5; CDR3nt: TGCAGCCCCCCGGACCGGGGGGATCAGCCCCAGCATTTT; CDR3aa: CSPPDRGDQPQHF
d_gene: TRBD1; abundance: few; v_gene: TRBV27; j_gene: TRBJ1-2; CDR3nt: TGTGCCAGCGGAAAGGGGGCCGGCTATGGCTACACCTTC; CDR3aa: CASGKGAGYGYTF
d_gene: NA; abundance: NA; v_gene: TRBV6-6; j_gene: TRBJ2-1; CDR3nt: TGTGCCAGCATGGGAGTGCAGAGGTTCTTC; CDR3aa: CASMGVQRFF